This TCR beta chain appears in the sequencing data of a study of T cells in Graves' hyperthyroidism and ophthalmopathy. What was amplified from RNA transcripts were TCR beta CDR3 regions. Researchers ran a first-round RT-PCR on the TCR CDR3 using the HTBI primer set. MiXCR was run by TCRdb on the multiplex PCR reads, yielding one entry per CDR3 protein. The sample holds approximately 330,000 distinct CDR3 sequences, roughly 13% seen once. CDR1 and CDR2 (germline): SGHRS, YFSETQ. CDR3 length: 16 residues. The ends lost 3 bases at V and 2 bases at J; junction bases unmatched: 9. The material sequenced was blood. This TCR derives from a middle-aged woman with Graves' ophthalmopathy. The chain recombines TRBV5-1 with TRBJ2-3, with TRBD2 identical over 7 bases. The CDR3 DNA is TGCGCCAGCAGCTCCCTAACTAGCGTGGTCACAGATACGCAGTATTTT. Its protein product is CASSSLTSVVTDTQYF.